These 26 T cell receptor beta chains came from one sample sequenced in a study of T cells in Graves' hyperthyroidism and ophthalmopathy. RNA transcripts were the template for amplifying TCR beta CDR3 regions. HTBI primers were used for first-round RT-PCR of the TCR CDR3. TCRdb re-called the multiplex PCR reads through MiXCR, storing one row per CDR3 protein. This table holds approximately 400,000 distinct CDR3 sequences, roughly 15% found once. Sequences were obtained from blood. The receptor set was obtained from a woman aged 25 to 45 with Graves' ophthalmopathy.

This clonotype was seen at least ten times. V and J are TRBV13 and TRBJ2-6; D possibly uses TRBD1 or TRBD2 (5 bases each). This CDR3 region has 17 residues. CDR1 and CDR2 (germline): PRHDT, FYEKMQ (reference sequence). V lost 5 bases, J lost 0 bases, and 14 bases lay in between. The CDR3, as DNA: TGTGCCAGCAGCACCTTCGGGGCCAGCTCTGGGGCCAACGTCCTGACTTTC. Translation gives CASSTFGASSGANVLTF.

Ten or more counts support this clonotype. The V call is TRBV11-3, the J call TRBJ2-1, with TRBD2 identical over 9 bases. Germline CDR1 SGHNT, CDR2 YENEEA. The J segment lost 8 bases and the V segment lost 7 bases, leaving 21 bases of the junction unmatched. The CDR3 length is 18 residues. The CDR3 region has the DNA TGTGCCAGCACTTATGCCAGCCTAGCGGGGCCCAGTAGGGATGAGCAGTTCTTC. This codes for CASTYASLAGPSRDEQFF.

With respect to this clonotype: At one boundary the junction diverges from the germline segment, which might be a read error. The chain links TRBV9 to TRBJ2-2; D is ambiguous. The germline V gene has CDR1 SGDLS and CDR2 YYNGEE. The CDR3 runs to 13 residues. The CDR3 is CASRDEYTGELFF. For the CDR3, the DNA is TGTGCTAGCAGAGATGAGTACACCGGGGAGCTGTTTTTT. Drawing the rest from reference TRBV9 and TRBJ2-2, the complete variable domain is DSGVTQTPKHLITATGQRVTLRCSPRSGDLSVYWYQQSLDQGLQFLIQYYNGEERAKGNILERFSAQQFPDLHSELNLSSLELGDSALYFCASRDEYTGELFFGEGSRLTVL.

The chain carries TRBV29-1 and TRBJ1-2; the D is unclear. V lost 0 bases to trimming and J lost 7 bases, with 15 bases between them. CDR3 length: 14 amino acids. CDR1 and CDR2 from the germline V gene are SQVTM and ANQGSEA. The CDR3 DNA sequence: TGCAGCGTTGAAGATGGGTCAGTATCTGGTGGCTACACCTTC. The encoded protein is CSVEDGSVSGGYTF.

Comment on this clonotype: A clone one base away is much larger, so this may be a read error. This chain links TRBV12-3 or TRBV12-4 with TRBJ2-2, with 9 bases that match TRBD1. This CDR3 is built from 12 residues. Losses at the gene ends were 6 bases for V and 10 bases for J; bases not matched to a gene: 3. The CDR3 nucleotides read TGTGCCAGCAGGGACAGGGGCGTGGAGCTGTTTTTT. Translation gives CASRDRGVELFF.

This clonotype has a count of ten or more. The rearrangement joins TRBV11-3 to TRBJ1-1; perhaps TRBD1 as D (6 bases). CDR1 and CDR2 (germline): SGHNT, YENEEA. There are 14 residues in the CDR3. Trimming pared 4 bases from V and 0 bases from J, leaving 9 bases between. The CDR3 is CASSSRGLNTEAFF. CDR3 sequence (DNA): TGTGCCAGCAGCTCCAGGGGCCTGAACACTGAAGCTTTCTTT. Drawing the rest from reference TRBV11-3 and TRBJ1-1, the complete variable domain is EAGVVQSPRYKIIEKKQPVAFWCNPISGHNTLYWYLQNLGQGPELLIRYENEEAVDDSQLPKDRFSAERLKGVDSTLKIQPAELGDSAVYLCASSSRGLNTEAFFGQGTRLTVV.

The table lists this clonotype with many counts. The gene calls are TRBV7-9 and TRBJ2-1; 8 bases match TRBD1. The length of the CDR3 is 15 residues. Germline assignment: CDR1 SEHNR and CDR2 FQNEAQ (reference sequence). The J segment lost 2 bases and the V segment lost 4 bases, leaving 4 bases of the junction unmatched. The CDR3 region has the DNA TGTGCCAGCAGCTGGCCGGGACAGGCCTACAATGAGCAGTTCTTC. Its translation: CASSWPGQAYNEQFF.

The V call is TRBV20-1, the J call TRBJ1-2; perhaps TRBD1 as D (5 bases). Trimming removed 1 base at V and 6 bases at J, with 18 bases between. This CDR3 has 15 residues. Germline V CDR1 and CDR2: DFQATT, SNEGSKA (reference sequence). CDR3 bases: TGCAGTGCTAGAGTGGTTCGGTGGGGGGAGGATGGCTACACCTTC. Encoded protein: CSARVVRWGEDGYTF.

This clonotype was counted at least ten times. The chain has TRBV7-9 and TRBJ2-4; 8 bases match TRBD1. This CDR3 has 14 amino acids. V gave up 0 bases and J gave up 6 bases; unmatched junction bases: 1. Germline V gene data show CDR1 as SEHNR and CDR2 as FQNEAQ (reference sequence). The CDR3 spells CASSLAGQANIQYF. In nucleotides, the CDR3 is TGTGCCAGCAGCTTAGCGGGACAGGCAAACATTCAGTACTTC. The whole variable domain, remainder taken from reference TRBV7-9 and TRBJ2-4, is DTGVSQNPRHKITKRGQNVTFRCDPISEHNRLYWYRQTLGQGPEFLTYFQNEAQLEKSRLLSDRFSAERPKGSFSTLEIQRTEQGDSAMYLCASSLAGQANIQYFGAGTRLSVL.

This clonotype appeared many times. The chain joins TRBV6-2 or TRBV6-3 to TRBJ1-2; no firm D call. This CDR3 has 14 amino acids. Trimming left V 0 bases short and J 8 bases short, with 13 bases between. Germline lookup yields CDR1 MNHEY and CDR2 SVGEGT. The CDR3 DNA reads TGTGCCAGCAGTTACTCCGACACTTCTGGAGGCTACACCTTC. Its translation is CASSYSDTSGGYTF.

This clonotype was detected only a few times. CDR3 sequence (DNA): TGCAGCGTAGTAAGGGGCTCCTACGAGCAGTACTTC. Protein product: CSVVRGSYEQYF. The V gene is TRBV29-1, the J gene TRBJ2-7; tentatively, D is TRBD1 (5 bases). Looked up from germline, CDR1 is SQVTM and CDR2 is ANQGSEA. The CDR3 spans 12 residues. V lost 6 bases, J lost 0 bases, and 9 bases lay in between.

This clonotype was detected many times. CDR3 DNA sequence: TGTGCCATTTCGACAGGGATGTCCTACGAGCAGTACTTC. Its translation is CAISTGMSYEQYF. The V gene is TRBV28, the J gene TRBJ2-7; 7 bases match TRBD1. Trimming cost V 10 bases and J 1 base; bases outside gene matches: 7. CDR1 MDHEN and CDR2 SYDVKM come from the germline V gene. The CDR3 loop spans 13 amino acids.

This clonotype was detected ten times or more. The genes are TRBV7-3 and TRBJ1-1, with TRBD1 matching over 7 bases. The trim removed 4 bases at V and 1 base at J, leaving 3 bases unmatched. Germline loops: CDR1 SGHTA, CDR2 FQGTGA. The CDR3 length is 14 residues. CDR3 sequence: CASSSDRENTEAFF. CDR3 in DNA: TGTGCCAGCAGCTCCGACAGGGAGAACACTGAAGCTTTCTTT.

This clonotype was found a few times. This clone may be a read error of a much larger clone one base away. The chain joins TRBV6-2 or TRBV6-3 to TRBJ1-1, with a weak D call TRBD1 (5 bases). The CDR3 is 14 amino acids. Germline V gene lookup returns CDR1 MNHEY and CDR2 SVGEGT. Trimming took off 5 bases at V and 4 bases at J, with 14 bases between the two ends. CDR3 protein: CASSVEGSRTEAFF. CDR3 DNA: TGTGCCAGCAGTGTGGAGGGGTCACGCACTGAAGCTTTCTTT.

The V gene is TRBV27, the J gene TRBJ2-7, with TRBD1 matching 7 bases. Germline CDR1 is MNHEY and CDR2 is SMNVEV (reference sequence). V lost 5 bases and J lost 3; bases outside the gene matches: 7. There are 14 residues in the CDR3. The DNA for the CDR3 is TGTGCCAGCAGTCCCTGGGACAGATACTACGAGCAGTACTTC. It translates to CASSPWDRYYEQYF.

In the case of this clonotype: Possible read error: a much larger clone is one base away. As the CDR3 is not closed by the conserved phenylalanine or tryptophan, this likely results from a read error. The V gene is TRBV20-1, the J gene TRBJ2-6; unclear D gene. The CDR3 runs to 12 residues. Trimming removed 4 bases at V and 2 bases at J, with 3 bases between. CDR1 and CDR2 from the germline V gene are DFQATT and SNEGSKA (reference sequence). CDR3 residues: CSANPGANVLTV. The CDR3 region has the DNA TGCAGTGCTAATCCTGGGGCCAACGTCCTGACTGTC.

The sample holds many counts of this clonotype. The V call is TRBV3-1, the J call TRBJ2-7; the D is unclear. The CDR3 extends over 16 amino acids. The V end was cut by 2 bases, the J end by 6 bases, with 20 bases between. The germline gives CDR1 LGHDT, CDR2 YNNKEL (reference sequence). The CDR3 loop reads CASSQWFGGITGEQYF. CDR3 sequence (DNA): TGTGCCAGCAGCCAATGGTTTGGCGGAATAACGGGCGAGCAGTACTTC.

This clonotype was observed at least ten times. The chain couples TRBV6-1 to TRBJ1-4; D gene unclear. CDR3 length: 15 residues. Germline lookup yields CDR1 MNHNS and CDR2 SASEGT. V was shortened by 6 bases and J by 0 bases, with 11 bases between the two germline ends. CDR3: CASSPRATTNEKLFF. The CDR3 DNA follows: TGTGCCAGCAGCCCCCGTGCGACAACTAATGAAAAACTGTTTTTT.

V usage is TRBV7-2 and J usage is TRBJ2-3, with 8 bases fitting TRBD2. J lost 0 bases, V lost 4 bases, and 9 bases had no gene match. The CDR3 runs to 17 residues. CDR1 SGHTA and CDR2 FQGNSA come from the germline V gene. CDR3 coding DNA: TGTGCCAGCAGCTCACGGGCGGGAGGCCACAGCACAGATACGCAGTATTTT. It codes for CASSSRAGGHSTDTQYF.

This clonotype was counted many times. The chain combines TRBV10-3 with TRBJ2-1; TRBD1 is a possible D gene (6 bases). Deletions cut 3 bases from V and 0 bases from J, with 12 bases between. The CDR3 is 16 amino acids. Germline V gene lookup returns CDR1 ENHRY and CDR2 SYGVKD. In nucleotides, the CDR3 is TGTGCCATCAGTGATCGTGGGGGCAGCTCCTACAATGAGCAGTTCTTC. Encoded protein: CAISDRGGSSYNEQFF.

At least ten counts were recorded for this clonotype. This chain connects TRBV28 to TRBJ2-4, with 7 bases identical to TRBD1. CDR1 and CDR2 (germline): MDHEN, SYDVKM. The CDR3 contains 16 residues. J was trimmed by 1 base and V by 7 bases; bases with no gene match: 10. For the CDR3, the DNA is TGTGCCAGCACCCCTACGACAGGGATGGCCAAAAACATTCAGTACTTC. Amino acids: CASTPTTGMAKNIQYF.

This clonotype appeared a few times. This chain joins TRBV29-1 and TRBJ1-1, with a possible D match to TRBD1 (5 bases). In germline, CDR1 is SQVTM, CDR2 ANQGSEA. V lost 7 bases to trimming and J lost 5 bases, with 8 bases between them. This CDR3 is 10 amino acids long. CDR3 nucleotide sequence: TGCAGCGGGGGGTGGACTGAAGCTTTCTTT. It is translated as CSGGWTEAFF.

V is TRBV6-1 and J is TRBJ2-2, with D perhaps matching TRBD1 (5 bases). From germline, CDR1 is MNHNS and CDR2 SASEGT. This CDR3 region has 15 residues. V was pared by 3 bases and J by 5 bases, with 13 bases between. CDR3 in amino acids: CASSEFRQGTGELFF. The CDR3 DNA follows: TGTGCCAGCAGTGAGTTTCGGCAGGGAACCGGGGAGCTGTTTTTT.

The CDR3 nucleotides read TGTGCCAGCAGCCGCACAGGGGGCGTTAAAGATACGCAGTATTTT. As protein: CASSRTGGVKDTQYF. The chain has TRBV7-3 and TRBJ2-3; 9 nucleotides match TRBD1. With V trimmed by 5 bases and J by 5 bases, 8 bases remained unmatched. The CDR3 loop spans 15 amino acids. Germline CDR1 SGHTA, CDR2 FQGTGA. Full variable domain (rest looked up from reference TRBV7-3 and TRBJ2-3): GAGVSQTPSNKVTEKGKYVELRCDPISGHTALYWYRQSLGQGPEFLIYFQGTGAADDSGLPNDRFFAVRPEGSVSTLKIQRTERGDSAVYLCASSRTGGVKDTQYFGPGTRLTVL.

This chain connects TRBV12-3 or TRBV12-4 to TRBJ2-7; TRBD1 might be the D (6 bases). The CDR3 is 14 amino acids. Trimming stripped 5 bases from V and 4 bases from J, with 15 bases between. CDR3 region: CASSPRQDSYEQYF. CDR3 bases: TGTGCCAGCAGTCCCAGACAGGATTCTTACGAGCAGTACTTC.

CDR3 bases: TGTGCCAGCAGTGAAAAAGGGCACAGATCTAATGAAAAACTGTTTTTT. It encodes CASSEKGHRSNEKLFF. The chain joins TRBV2 to TRBJ1-4; D remains unclear. Germline V CDR1 and CDR2: SNHLY, FYNNEI. Trimming shortened V by 2 bases and J by 3 bases, and 13 bases separated the two germline ends. CDR3 length: 16 amino acids.